Listed below are T cell receptor beta chains from one sample, sequenced in a study of response to subunit inactivated influenza vaccine. TCRdb re-derived calls from the RT-PCR reads in MiXCR, one entry per CDR3 protein. The sample consists of more than 400,000 distinct CDR3 sequences, approximately 6.9% of them appearing once. Source: PBMCs from blood, taken roughly 24 months after vaccination. All receptors come from a man between 45 and 75 years old who received an inactivated influenza vaccine. Both conserved end residues are part of each CDR3. Rows give clone size only sometimes, using once, few, many, or a class for an expanded clone.

J: TRBJ1-5
size: .
V: TRBV24-1
CDR3: CATRGDSNQPQHF

J: TRBJ2-1
size: many
V: TRBV3-1
CDR3: CASSQANMGQFF

J: TRBJ1-6
size: few
V: TRBV3-1
CDR3: CASQSYNSPLHF

J: TRBJ2-3
size: .
V: TRBV7-9
CDR3: CASSLEPLAGANTQYF

J: TRBJ2-7
size: few
V: TRBV29-1
CDR3: CSGTGNSYEQYF

J: TRBJ2-3
size: many
V: TRBV4-3
CDR3: CASSQLTESTDTQYF

J: TRBJ2-7
size: few
V: TRBV4-2
CDR3: CASSQDWTGGSYEQYF

J: TRBJ2-1
size: few
V: TRBV7-9
CDR3: CASSITQGYNEQFF

J: TRBJ2-7
size: once
V: TRBV6-2/TRBV6-3
CDR3: CASSRDYYTYEQYF

J: TRBJ2-1
size: .
V: TRBV6-2/TRBV6-3
CDR3: CASSYTGGLGYNEQFF

J: TRBJ2-4
size: few
V: TRBV4-1
CDR3: CASSHPGTGEADQYF

J: TRBJ1-3
size: .
V: TRBV20-1
CDR3: CSARDGTASGNTIYF

J: TRBJ2-7
size: many
V: TRBV4-2
CDR3: CASSREGGPYEQYF

J: TRBJ2-1
size: many
V: TRBV27
CDR3: CASSYGRPTYNEQFF

J: TRBJ1-6
size: .
V: TRBV27
CDR3: CASSRTAHGSPLHF

J: TRBJ2-3
size: .
V: TRBV5-6
CDR3: CASSLARGTSGAYTDTQYF

J: TRBJ2-1
size: few
V: TRBV4-2
CDR3: CASSQGLGLASTYNEQFF

J: TRBJ1-2
size: many
V: TRBV5-1
CDR3: CASSLAGRSYGYTF

J: TRBJ2-2
size: .
V: TRBV27
CDR3: CASSAFGVQPGELFF

J: TRBJ2-3
size: .
V: TRBV7-2
CDR3: CASSSGTGRRDTQYF

J: TRBJ2-5
size: .
V: TRBV29-1
CDR3: CSVARQGETQYF

J: TRBJ1-5
size: many
V: TRBV5-1
CDR3: CASSRTPLQGTDSNQPQHF

J: TRBJ2-2
size: .
V: TRBV7-8
CDR3: CASSHRGAGELFF

J: TRBJ2-3
size: many
V: TRBV27
CDR3: CASSWGPASDTQYF

J: TRBJ1-5
size: .
V: TRBV28
CDR3: CASSSGTALNQPQHF

J: TRBJ2-2
size: many
V: TRBV12-3/TRBV12-4
CDR3: CASREGHPGELFF

J: TRBJ2-1
size: .
V: TRBV27
CDR3: CASSPSKRSDSYNEQFF

J: TRBJ1-2
size: many
V: TRBV7-2
CDR3: CASSLHPQGSYTF

J: TRBJ2-2
size: few
V: TRBV5-6
CDR3: CASSKGPGTGELFF

J: TRBJ2-1
size: few
V: TRBV7-2
CDR3: CASSSPLRGSSYNEQFF

J: TRBJ1-5
size: few
V: TRBV20-1
CDR3: CSARDPRGGQPQHF

J: TRBJ2-3
size: few
V: TRBV20-1
CDR3: CSARALGQGITDTQYF

J: TRBJ2-3
size: few
V: TRBV5-1
CDR3: CASSTRLAGGNTQYF

J: TRBJ2-2
size: .
V: TRBV7-9
CDR3: CASSPSGTGYTGELFF

J: TRBJ1-3
size: .
V: TRBV3-1
CDR3: CASSQEVGIGNTIYF

J: TRBJ1-5
size: many
V: TRBV6-2/TRBV6-3
CDR3: CASSSGQGVGQPQHF

J: TRBJ1-2
size: many
V: TRBV29-1
CDR3: CSVATGAFYGYTF

J: TRBJ2-5
size: many
V: TRBV18
CDR3: CASSPTEETQYF

J: TRBJ2-7
size: many
V: TRBV5-1
CDR3: CASSWGTGSSYEQYF

J: TRBJ2-5
size: few
V: TRBV7-6
CDR3: CASSEIPRTGGGETQYF

J: TRBJ2-1
size: .
V: TRBV7-2
CDR3: CASSRGTVPGGNEQFF

J: TRBJ2-2
size: .
V: TRBV4-1
CDR3: CASSQDEGVTGELFF

J: TRBJ2-7
size: .
V: TRBV11-2
CDR3: CASSLSLTSREQYF

J: TRBJ2-1
size: .
V: TRBV12-3/TRBV12-4
CDR3: CARRGWGSGRLSNYNEQFF

J: TRBJ2-1
size: few
V: TRBV7-9
CDR3: CASSVGDSRWFF

J: TRBJ1-2
size: few
V: TRBV6-2/TRBV6-3
CDR3: CASSPKATMGGYTF

J: TRBJ1-1
size: many
V: TRBV7-9
CDR3: CASSLQNLNTEAFF

J: TRBJ2-3
size: many
V: TRBV12-3/TRBV12-4
CDR3: CASSPNGHSATDTQYF

J: TRBJ2-1
size: many
V: TRBV27
CDR3: CASSLNFWDTYNEQFF

J: TRBJ1-2
size: many
V: TRBV7-2
CDR3: CASSPNRGRISYGYTF

J: TRBJ2-1
size: .
V: TRBV20-1
CDR3: CSARSQPAPYNEQFF

J: TRBJ2-6
size: few
V: TRBV28
CDR3: CASSSAAGSRANVLTF

J: TRBJ1-6
size: many
V: TRBV10-3
CDR3: CAISESRQGDSPLHF

J: TRBJ2-1
size: few
V: TRBV28
CDR3: CASSQSVDEQFF

J: TRBJ2-3
size: many
V: TRBV6-5
CDR3: CASAGSTDTQYF

J: TRBJ2-1
size: .
V: TRBV10-3
CDR3: CAISEDTGGEQFF

J: TRBJ2-4
size: few
V: TRBV28
CDR3: CASSPAGTAKNIQYF